Listed below are T cell receptor beta chains from one sample, sequenced in a study of CD8 T cells in ankylosing spondylitis. Via MiXCR, TCRdb re-called the 5' RACE reads, giving one row per CDR3 protein. This sample carries fewer than 550,000 distinct CDR3 sequences, approximately 5.3% of them seen once, and the ten largest clones take approximately 4%. The sample taken for sequencing was blood, either unsorted or a sorted T cell fraction (not recorded which). The receptor source for this set is a male donor with ankylosing spondylitis. The CDR3 runs from the conserved cysteine through the conserved F or W. The D gene is left open where the match is weak. Not every row has a clone size; where given, it reads once, few, many or a size class.

TRBV6-4	TRBJ2-1	many	TRBD2	TGTGCCAGCAGTGTCCTAGCGGTCACTTACAATGAGCAGTTCTTC	CASSVLAVTYNEQFF
TRBV7-2	TRBJ2-3	many	.	TGTGCCAGCAGCTTGAGGCAGGACGATACGCAGTATTTT	CASSLRQDDTQYF
TRBV7-7	TRBJ2-1	many	.	TGTGCTAGCGGACTGAACCTTAACAATGAGCAGTTCTTC	CASGLNLNNEQFF
TRBV29-1	TRBJ2-7	many	.	TGCAGCGTCCAGTGGGGTATGACTACCTACGAGCAGTACTTC	CSVQWGMTTYEQYF
TRBV6-5	TRBJ1-2	many	.	TGTGCCAGCAGTTACATCCTAGGACGGGATTATGGCTACACCTTC	CASSYILGRDYGYTF
TRBV12-3/TRBV12-4	TRBJ2-1	many	.	TGTGCCAGCAGTTTACGGGGCCCATACAATGAGCAGTTCTTC	CASSLRGPYNEQFF
TRBV20-1	TRBJ2-3	many	TRBD2	TGCAGTGCTAGAGCCGGGACTAGCGGGGTAGATACGCAGTATTTT	CSARAGTSGVDTQYF
TRBV20-1	TRBJ2-2	many	TRBD2	TGCAGTGCTAGAGATCTAATGTGGGGGGGCACCGGGGAGCTGTTTTTT	CSARDLMWGGTGELFF
TRBV4-1	TRBJ2-5	few	TRBD1	TGCGCCAGCAGCCATCGACAGGGTGGGGAGACCCAGTACTTC	CASSHRQGGETQYF
TRBV6-1	TRBJ2-7	.	TRBD1	TGTGCCGCGGAAGGGGGACAGGGATACGAGCAGTACTTC	CAAEGGQGYEQYF
TRBV6-1	TRBJ2-6	many	.	TGTGCCAGCAGCATCGGAAGAAGCAACGTCCTGACTTTC	CASSIGRSNVLTF
TRBV4-2	TRBJ1-2	many	TRBD1	TGTGCCAGCAGCCAGGAAGGCAGGGGGTTTGATGGCTACACCTTC	CASSQEGRGFDGYTF
TRBV4-2	TRBJ1-5	.	.	TGTGCCAGCAGCCACGGGATCATCCAGCCCCAGCATTTT	CASSHGIIQPQHF
TRBV9	TRBJ2-3	.	.	TGTGCCAGCAGCACCAACCCAGGGATTCTCACAGATACGCAGTATTTT	CASSTNPGILTDTQYF
TRBV4-2	TRBJ1-1	many	TRBD1	TGTGCCAGCAGCCGGGGGACAGGGGGCATGAACACTGAAGCTTTCTTT	CASSRGTGGMNTEAFF
TRBV11-1	TRBJ2-7	many	.	TGTGCCAGCAGCTTAATGGTTCGTTCTCCCACCTACGAGCAGTACTTC	CASSLMVRSPTYEQYF
TRBV5-1	TRBJ2-2	many	TRBD2	TGCGCCAGCAGCTTGCCCTCTAGCGGGGTGAACACCGGGGAGCTGTTTTTT	CASSLPSSGVNTGELFF
TRBV5-1	TRBJ1-4	many	.	TGCGCCAGCAGCTTGGAGGCGGGTGAAAAACTGTTTTTT	CASSLEAGEKLFF
TRBV6-1	TRBJ1-1	few	TRBD1	TGTGCCAGCAGCGCCCAGGGGGCTCGGGCTGAAGCTTTCTTT	CASSAQGARAEAFF
TRBV27	TRBJ1-2	many	.	TGTGCCAGCAGTTTATTGGACAGACCCGATGGCTACACCTTC	CASSLLDRPDGYTF
TRBV5-1	TRBJ2-2	many	.	TGCGCCAGCAGCTTGGAAGCACAGGGAGGGGCCGGGGAGCTGTTTTTT	CASSLEAQGGAGELFF
TRBV9	TRBJ2-1	.	.	TGTGCCAGCAGCGTAGGGGGTCAGAGCTCCTACAATGAGCAGTTCTTC	CASSVGGQSSYNEQFF
TRBV20-1	TRBJ2-1	many	.	TGCAGTGCTAGATTACTCTCTTCCTACAATGAGCAGTTCTTC	CSARLLSSYNEQFF